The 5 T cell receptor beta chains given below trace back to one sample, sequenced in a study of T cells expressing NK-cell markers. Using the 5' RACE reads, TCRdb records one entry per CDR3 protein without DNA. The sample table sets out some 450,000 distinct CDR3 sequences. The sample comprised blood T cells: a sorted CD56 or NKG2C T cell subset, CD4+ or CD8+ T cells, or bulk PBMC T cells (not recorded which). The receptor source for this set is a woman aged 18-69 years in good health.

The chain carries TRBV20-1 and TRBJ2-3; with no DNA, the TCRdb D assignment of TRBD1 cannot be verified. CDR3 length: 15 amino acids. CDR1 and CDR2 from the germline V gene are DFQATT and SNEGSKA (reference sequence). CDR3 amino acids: CSARGTGGFRDTQYF.

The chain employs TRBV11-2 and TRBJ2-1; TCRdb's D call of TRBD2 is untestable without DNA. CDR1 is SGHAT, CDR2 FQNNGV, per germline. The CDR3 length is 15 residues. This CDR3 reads CASSLRRMLGNEQFF.

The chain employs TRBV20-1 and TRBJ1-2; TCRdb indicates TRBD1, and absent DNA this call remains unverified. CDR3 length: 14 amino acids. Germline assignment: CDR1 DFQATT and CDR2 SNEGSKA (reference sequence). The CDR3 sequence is CSARDLAQGYGYTF.

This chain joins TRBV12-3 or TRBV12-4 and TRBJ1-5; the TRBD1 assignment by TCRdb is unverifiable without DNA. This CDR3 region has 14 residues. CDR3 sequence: CASKSTGGYQPQHF.

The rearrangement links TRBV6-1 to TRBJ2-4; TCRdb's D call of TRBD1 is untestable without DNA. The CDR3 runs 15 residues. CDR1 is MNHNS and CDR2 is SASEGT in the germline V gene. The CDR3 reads CASSPGTGFGNIQYF.